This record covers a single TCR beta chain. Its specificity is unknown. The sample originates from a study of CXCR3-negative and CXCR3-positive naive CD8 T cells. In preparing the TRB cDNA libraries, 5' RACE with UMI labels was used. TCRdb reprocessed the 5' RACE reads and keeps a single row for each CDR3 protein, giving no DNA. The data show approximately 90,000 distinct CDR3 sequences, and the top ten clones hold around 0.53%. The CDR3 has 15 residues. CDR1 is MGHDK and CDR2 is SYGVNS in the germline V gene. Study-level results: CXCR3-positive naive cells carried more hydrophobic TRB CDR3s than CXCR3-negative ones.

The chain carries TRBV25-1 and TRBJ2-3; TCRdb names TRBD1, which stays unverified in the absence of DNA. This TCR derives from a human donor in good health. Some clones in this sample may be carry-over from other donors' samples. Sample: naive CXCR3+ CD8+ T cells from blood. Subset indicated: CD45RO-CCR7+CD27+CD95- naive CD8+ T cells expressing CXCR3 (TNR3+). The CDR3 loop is CASSVSLAGWDTQYF.